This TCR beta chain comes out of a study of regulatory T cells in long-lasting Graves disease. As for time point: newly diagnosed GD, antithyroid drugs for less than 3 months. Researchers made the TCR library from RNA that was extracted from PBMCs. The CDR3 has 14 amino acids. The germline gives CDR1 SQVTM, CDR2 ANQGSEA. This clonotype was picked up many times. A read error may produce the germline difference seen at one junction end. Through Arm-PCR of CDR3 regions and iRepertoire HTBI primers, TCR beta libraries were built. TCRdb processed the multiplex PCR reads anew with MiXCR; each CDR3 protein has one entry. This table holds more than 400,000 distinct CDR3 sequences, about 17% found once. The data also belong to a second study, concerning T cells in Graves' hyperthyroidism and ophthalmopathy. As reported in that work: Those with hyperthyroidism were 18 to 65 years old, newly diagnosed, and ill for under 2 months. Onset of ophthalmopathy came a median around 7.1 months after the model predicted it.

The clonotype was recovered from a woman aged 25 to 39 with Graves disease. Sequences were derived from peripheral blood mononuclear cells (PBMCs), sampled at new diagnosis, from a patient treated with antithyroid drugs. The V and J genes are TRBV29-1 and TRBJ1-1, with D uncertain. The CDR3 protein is CSVEGNIGRPEAFF. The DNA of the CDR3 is TGCAGCGTCGAAGGTAACATTGGAAGACCTGAAGCTTTCTTT.